This T cell receptor (beta chain) was retrieved from a study of T cells after yellow fever vaccination. The study, taken as a whole, reports: Abundant contaminating clonotypes from the bulk population could appear in FACS-sorted repertoires. Booster samples showed a return of most primary-vaccination clones (under 97% CD4, approximately 90% CD8). The secondary response was weaker but peaked faster, day 5 versus 15.

This clonotype appeared many times. No antigen is known for it. Germline V gene sequence: CDR1 DFQATT, CDR2 SNEGSKA (reference sequence). The CDR3 loop spans 13 amino acids. V was clipped by 3 bases and J by 7 bases, with 12 bases between them. TCRdb redid the calling of the 5' RACE reads with MiXCR, one entry per CDR3 protein. The data contain some 320,000 distinct CDR3 sequences, roughly 4.3% of them singletons. This receptor was obtained from a man between 18 and 29 years old who received the YFV17D yellow fever vaccine. Material: PBMCs, obtained 15 days after the yellow fever booster vaccination. The chain joins TRBV20-1 to TRBJ2-2; the D is unclear. CDR3 protein: CSASRPGDGELFF. For the CDR3, the DNA is TGCAGTGCTAGTAGGCCGGGTGACGGGGAGCTGTTTTTT.